Sequencing of this T cell receptor (beta chain) was carried out in a study of PD-1 blockade in mismatch repair-deficient tumors. For the study at large: All were previously treated, progressing patients with approximately 11 mismatch repair-deficient cancer types.

As for this clone: Its antigen is unknown.

Unmatched junction bases numbered 6, after V lost 7 bases and J lost 3 bases. CDR1 is SEHNR, CDR2 FQNEAQ, per germline (reference sequence). The CDR3 totals 14 residues. PCR or immunohistochemistry showed mismatch repair deficiency in every enrolled patient. Three pembrolizumab responders had their TCRs sequenced. Sequencing used immunoSEQ multiplex PCR; TCRdb keeps in-frame clones, though not all of them. The sample lists some 120,000 clones, roughly 86% seen once, with about an eighth in the top ten. Overall study results and limits: Rapid post-treatment expansion, then contraction, generally preceding radiologic response, marked tumor-resident clones.

The receptor was isolated from an adult with mismatch repair-deficient cancer. This specimen was peripheral blood, taken approximately 73 weeks after starting pembrolizumab. V and J are TRBV7-9 and TRBJ2-3; 8 bases agree with TRBD2. CDR3 loop: CASTGGGVTDTQYF. The DNA of the CDR3 is TGTGCCAGCACGGGAGGGGGGGTAACAGATACGCAGTATTTT.